A single sample is the source of the 7 T cell receptor beta chains below, sequenced in a study of T cell responses to AZD1222 COVID-19 vaccine. TCRdb's copy holds only in-frame clones and misses some; the assay was immunoSEQ multiplex PCR. The sample has 60,000 or so clones, 84% seen once; the top ten hold 20%. The sample here was peripheral blood, taken on day 0 of AZD1222 vaccination. The source is an adult in good health.

The chain is built from TRBV9 and TRBJ2-7, with TRBD1 identical over 11 bases. V shed 4 bases and J 4 bases; nucleotides not matched to a gene: 10. The CDR3 covers 16 residues. Germline V gives CDR1 SGDLS, CDR2 YYNGEE. CDR3 loop: CASSPSGGTGGYEQYF. CDR3 DNA sequence: TGTGCCAGCAGCCCCTCAGGGGGGACAGGGGGGTACGAGCAGTACTTC.

This clone was counted between two and nine times. The CDR3 region is CAGSSGRFTGELFF. The CDR3 DNA sequence: TGTGCCGGCTCTAGCGGGAGGTTCACCGGGGAGCTGTTTTTT. V usage is TRBV7-2 and J usage is TRBJ2-2; 11 nucleotides agree with TRBD2. With V trimmed by 11 bases and J by 4 bases, 6 bases remained unmatched. CDR1 SGHTA and CDR2 FQGNSA come from the germline V gene. The CDR3 is 14 amino acids.

This chain connects TRBV6-5 to TRBJ1-2; possible D gene TRBD1, 6 bases. V was cut by 6 bases and J by 8 bases, with 16 bases left in between. Germline CDR1 reads MNHEY; CDR2 reads SVGAGI. CDR3 size: 13 residues. For the CDR3, the DNA is TGTGCCAGCAGGGCGGGGGGCCGCTTAGGCTACACCTTC. This encodes CASRAGGRLGYTF.

The chain couples TRBV9 to TRBJ2-5; no clear D. V lost 0 bases and J lost 4, with 4 bases in between. The germline gives CDR1 SGDLS, CDR2 YYNGEE. The CDR3 loop spans 12 amino acids. CDR3 region: CASSVGGETQYF. CDR3 bases: TGTGCCAGCAGCGTAGGGGGAGAGACCCAGTACTTC.

This clone is a singleton in its sample. This chain links TRBV6-2 or TRBV6-3 with TRBJ2-1, with TRBD2 matching over 15 bases. This CDR3 has 15 amino acids. Trimming took 6 bases from V and 6 from J; bases not matched to a gene: 3. CDR1 is MNHEY and CDR2 is SVGEGT in the germline V gene. The CDR3 sequence: CASSRTSGRANEQFF. Written as DNA, the CDR3 is TGTGCCAGCAGCCGGACTAGCGGGAGGGCCAATGAGCAGTTCTTC.

The chain links TRBV2 to TRBJ1-2; no definite D call. CDR1 is SNHLY and CDR2 is FYNNEI in the germline V gene. Between the trimmed V and J ends, which lost 2 bases and 8 bases, there was a span of 12 bases. There are 13 residues in the CDR3. The CDR3 coding sequence is TGTGCCAGCAGTGAAAGAGGGTCTGGCGGCTACACCTTC. This encodes CASSERGSGGYTF.

The chain employs TRBV6-5 and TRBJ1-1; D might be TRBD1 (5 bases). V lost 10 bases and J lost 3, with 15 bases in between. This CDR3 region has 13 residues. CDR1 is MNHEY and CDR2 is SVGAGI in the germline V gene. The CDR3 region is CATSTQGDTEAFF. In DNA, the CDR3 is TGTGCCACCTCTACCCAGGGAGACACTGAAGCTTTCTTT.